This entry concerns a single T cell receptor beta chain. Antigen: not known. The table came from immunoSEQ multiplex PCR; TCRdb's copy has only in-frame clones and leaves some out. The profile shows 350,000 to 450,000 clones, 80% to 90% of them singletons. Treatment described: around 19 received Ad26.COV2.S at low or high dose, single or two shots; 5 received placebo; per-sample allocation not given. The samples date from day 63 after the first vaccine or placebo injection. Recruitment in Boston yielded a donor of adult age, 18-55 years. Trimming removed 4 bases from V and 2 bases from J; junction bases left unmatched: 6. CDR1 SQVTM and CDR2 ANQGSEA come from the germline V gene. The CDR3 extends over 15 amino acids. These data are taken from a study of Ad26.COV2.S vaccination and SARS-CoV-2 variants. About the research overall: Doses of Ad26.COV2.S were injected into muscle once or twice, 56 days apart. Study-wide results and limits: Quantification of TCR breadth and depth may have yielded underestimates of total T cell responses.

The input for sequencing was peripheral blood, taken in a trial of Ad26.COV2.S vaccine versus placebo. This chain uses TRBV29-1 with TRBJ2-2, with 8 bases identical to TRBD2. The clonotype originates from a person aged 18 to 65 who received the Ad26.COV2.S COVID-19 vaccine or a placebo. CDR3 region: CSVASSGYNTGELFF. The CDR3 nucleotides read TGCAGCGTTGCCTCTAGCGGGTATAACACCGGGGAGCTGTTTTTT.